This T cell receptor beta chain appears in the sequencing data of a study of T cells in Graves' hyperthyroidism and ophthalmopathy. Study-level results: Ophthalmopathy onset followed model prediction by a median about six months.

As to this clonotype: The target antigen is unknown.

The CDR3 extends over 16 amino acids. Germline V lookup: CDR1 SGHVS, CDR2 FQNEAQ. V was cut by 4 bases and J by 4 bases, with 19 bases left in between. Researchers took RNA transcripts and amplified the TCR beta CDR3 regions from them. The TCR CDR3 first-round RT-PCR relied on the HTBI primer set. TCRdb re-derived calls from the multiplex PCR reads in MiXCR, one entry per CDR3 protein. The data contain about 540,000 distinct CDR3 sequences, roughly 46% of them seen just once; the ten biggest clones take up around 7.7%. This TCR was recovered from a woman between 18 and 29 years old with Graves' hyperthyroidism. Sample: peripheral blood or thyroid tissue (not recorded which). The rearrangement links TRBV7-8 to TRBJ2-5, with D maybe TRBD2 (6 bases). CDR3 sequence reads: CASSYSLGEARETQYF. The CDR3 region has the DNA TGTGCCAGCAGCTATTCCCTGGGGGAGGCAAGAGAGACCCAGTACTTC.